This TCR beta chain is drawn from a study of persistence of HIV-infected CD4 T cells. Whole-study results and caveats: Bulk TCR data could not be restricted to HIV-1-infected CMV-responding cells.

An overlapping HIV-1 Gag peptide pool stimulated these cells at roughly 1 ug/peptide/mL. Responding CD4+ T cells were sorted by upregulation of both CD40 ligand and CD69. For at least 4 years, plasma HIV-1 RNA was undetectable (<50 copies/mL). As regards this clone: Its specificity is unknown.

The immunoSEQ assay was version 4, run in survey mode. Data came from immunoSEQ multiplex PCR; TCRdb stores just in-frame clones and leaves some out. The repertoire holds under 35,000 clones, with 60% to 75% as singletons. The CDR3 is 15 amino acids. The sequencing used CD4+ T cells sorted from PBMCs after roughly 17-hour stimulation, collected from a patient who received antiretroviral therapy. The chain employs TRBV12-1 and TRBJ2-7; TRBD1 reflects the table's D call only, with no check against the DNA. TRBV12-1 is a documented pseudogene. The TCR sequence derives from an adult man with HIV who was CMV-seropositive. The CDR3 spells CASTPLGAPSYEQYF. CDR3 DNA: TGTGCCAGCACCCCTCTGGGGGCTCCCTCCTACGAGCAGTACTTC.